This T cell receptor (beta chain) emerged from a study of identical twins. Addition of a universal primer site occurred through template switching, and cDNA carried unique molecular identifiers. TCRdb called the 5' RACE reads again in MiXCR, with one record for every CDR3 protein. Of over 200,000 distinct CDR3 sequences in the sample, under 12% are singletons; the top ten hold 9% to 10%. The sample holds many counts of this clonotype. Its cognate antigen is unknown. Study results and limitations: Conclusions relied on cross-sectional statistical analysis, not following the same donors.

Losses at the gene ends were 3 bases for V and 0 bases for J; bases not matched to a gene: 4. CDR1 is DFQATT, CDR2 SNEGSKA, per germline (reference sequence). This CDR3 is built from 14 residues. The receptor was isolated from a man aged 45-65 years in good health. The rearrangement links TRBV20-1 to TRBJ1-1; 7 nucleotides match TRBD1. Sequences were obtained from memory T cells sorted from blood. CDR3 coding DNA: TGCAGTGCTAGGCTGGGACAGATGAACACTGAAGCTTTCTTT. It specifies CSARLGQMNTEAFF.